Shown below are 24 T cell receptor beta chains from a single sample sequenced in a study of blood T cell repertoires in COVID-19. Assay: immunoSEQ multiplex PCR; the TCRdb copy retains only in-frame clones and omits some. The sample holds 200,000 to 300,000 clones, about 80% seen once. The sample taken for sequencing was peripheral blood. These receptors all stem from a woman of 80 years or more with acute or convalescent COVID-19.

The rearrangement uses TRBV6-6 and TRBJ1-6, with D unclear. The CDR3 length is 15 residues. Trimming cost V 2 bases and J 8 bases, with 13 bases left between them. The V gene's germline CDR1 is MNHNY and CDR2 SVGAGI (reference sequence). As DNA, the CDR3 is TGTGCCAGCAGTTACGGCGCCGGAGGGTATTCACCCCTCCACTTT. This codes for CASSYGAGGYSPLHF.

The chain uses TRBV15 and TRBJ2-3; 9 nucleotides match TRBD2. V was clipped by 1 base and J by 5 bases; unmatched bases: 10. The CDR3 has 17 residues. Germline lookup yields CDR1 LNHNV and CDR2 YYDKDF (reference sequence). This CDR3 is CATSRVTQRGVIDTQYF. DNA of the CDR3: TGTGCCACCAGCAGAGTTACTCAGCGGGGGGTGATAGATACGCAGTATTTT.

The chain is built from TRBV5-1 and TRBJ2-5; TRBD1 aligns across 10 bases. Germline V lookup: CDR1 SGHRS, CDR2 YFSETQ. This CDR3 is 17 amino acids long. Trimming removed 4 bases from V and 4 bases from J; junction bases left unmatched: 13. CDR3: CASSLGQGGLLGETQYF. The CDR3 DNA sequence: TGCGCCAGCAGCCTTGGACAGGGGGGGCTGCTAGGAGAGACCCAGTACTTC.

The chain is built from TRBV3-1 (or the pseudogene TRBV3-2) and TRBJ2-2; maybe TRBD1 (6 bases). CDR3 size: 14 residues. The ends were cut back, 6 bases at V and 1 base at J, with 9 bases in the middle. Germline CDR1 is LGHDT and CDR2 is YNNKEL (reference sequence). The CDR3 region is CASRPGQNTGELFF. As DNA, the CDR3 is TGTGCCAGCAGGCCGGGACAGAACACCGGGGAGCTGTTTTTT.

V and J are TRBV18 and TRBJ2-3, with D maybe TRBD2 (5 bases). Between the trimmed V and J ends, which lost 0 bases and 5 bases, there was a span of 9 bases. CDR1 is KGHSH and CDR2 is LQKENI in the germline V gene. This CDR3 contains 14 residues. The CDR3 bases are TGTGCCAGCTCACCACCGGCTGGAGGAGATACGCAGTATTTT. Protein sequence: CASSPPAGGDTQYF.

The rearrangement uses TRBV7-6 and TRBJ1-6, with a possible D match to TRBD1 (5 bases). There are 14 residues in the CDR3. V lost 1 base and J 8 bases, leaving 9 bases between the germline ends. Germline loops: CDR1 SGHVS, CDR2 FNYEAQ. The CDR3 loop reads CASSLEGEDSPLHF. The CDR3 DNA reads TGTGCCAGCAGCTTAGAAGGGGAGGATTCACCCCTCCACTTT.

The CDR3 spells CASSLRSREKLFF. The CDR3 DNA reads as TGTGCCAGCAGCTTAAGATCGCGGGAAAAACTGTTTTTT. The chain is built from TRBV7-2 and TRBJ1-4, with unresolved D. V was clipped by 2 bases and J by 8 bases, with 9 bases between them. This CDR3 region has 13 residues. The germline V gene encodes CDR1 SGHTA and CDR2 FQGNSA. The variable domain in full, completed from reference TRBV7-2 and TRBJ1-4, reads GAGVSQSPSNKVTEKGKDVELRCDPISGHTALYWYRQSLGQGLEFLIYFQGNSAPDKSGLPSDRFSAERTGGSVSTLTIQRTQQEDSAVYLCASSLRSREKLFFGSGTQLSVL.

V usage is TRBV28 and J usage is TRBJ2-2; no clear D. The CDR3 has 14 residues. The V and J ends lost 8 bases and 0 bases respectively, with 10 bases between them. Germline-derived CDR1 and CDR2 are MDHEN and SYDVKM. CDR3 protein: CASWAGPNTGELFF. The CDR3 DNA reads TGTGCCAGCTGGGCCGGTCCGAACACCGGGGAGCTGTTTTTT.

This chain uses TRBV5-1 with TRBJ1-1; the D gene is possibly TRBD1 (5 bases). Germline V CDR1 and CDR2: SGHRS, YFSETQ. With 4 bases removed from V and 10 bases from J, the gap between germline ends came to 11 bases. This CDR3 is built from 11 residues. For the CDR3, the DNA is TGCGCCAGCAGCGGAGGGACGGGAGCTTTCTTT. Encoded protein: CASSGGTGAFF.

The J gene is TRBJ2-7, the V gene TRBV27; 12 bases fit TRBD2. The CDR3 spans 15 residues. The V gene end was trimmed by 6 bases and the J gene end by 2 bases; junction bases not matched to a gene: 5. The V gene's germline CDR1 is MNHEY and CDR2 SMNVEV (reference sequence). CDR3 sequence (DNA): TGTGCCAGCAGACCGACTAGCGGGAGAACCTACGAGCAGTACTTC. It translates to CASRPTSGRTYEQYF.

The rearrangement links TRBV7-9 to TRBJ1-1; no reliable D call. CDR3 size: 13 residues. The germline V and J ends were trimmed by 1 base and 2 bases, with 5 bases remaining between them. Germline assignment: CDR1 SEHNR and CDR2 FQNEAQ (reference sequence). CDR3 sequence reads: CASSLDPNTEAFF. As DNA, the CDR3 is TGTGCCAGCAGCTTAGATCCTAACACTGAAGCTTTCTTT.

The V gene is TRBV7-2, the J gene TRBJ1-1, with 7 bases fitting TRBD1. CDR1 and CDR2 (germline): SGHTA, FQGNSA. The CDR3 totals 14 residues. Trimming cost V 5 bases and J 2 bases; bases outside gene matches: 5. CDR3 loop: CASSGGTVNTEAFF. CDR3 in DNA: TGTGCCAGCAGCGGAGGGACAGTCAACACTGAAGCTTTCTTT.

This chain's CDR3 is CASSGPTGNYGYTF. CDR3 DNA: TGTGCCAGTAGTGGTCCGACAGGGAACTATGGCTACACCTTC. The V call is TRBV19, the J call TRBJ1-2; TRBD1 matches at 7 bases. Trimming at V came to 5 bases and at J to 2 bases, leaving 5 bases not matched to a gene. The germline gives CDR1 LNHDA, CDR2 SQIVND (reference sequence). The CDR3 length is 14 residues.

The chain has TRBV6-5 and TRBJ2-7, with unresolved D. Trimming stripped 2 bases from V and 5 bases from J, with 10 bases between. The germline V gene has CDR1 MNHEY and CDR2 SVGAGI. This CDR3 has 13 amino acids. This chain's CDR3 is CASSYANEHEQYF. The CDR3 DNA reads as TGTGCCAGCAGTTACGCGAATGAGCACGAGCAGTACTTC.

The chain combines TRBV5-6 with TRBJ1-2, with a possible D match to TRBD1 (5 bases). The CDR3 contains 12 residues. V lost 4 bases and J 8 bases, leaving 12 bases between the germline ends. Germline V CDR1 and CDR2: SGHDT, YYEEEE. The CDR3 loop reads CASSPRGSGYTF. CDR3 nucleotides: TGTGCCAGCAGCCCCCGGGGGAGCGGCTACACCTTC. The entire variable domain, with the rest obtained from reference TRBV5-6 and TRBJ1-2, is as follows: DAGVTQSPTHLIKTRGQQVTLRCSPKSGHDTVSWYQQALGQGPQFIFQYYEEEERQRGNFPDRFSGHQFPNYSSELNVNALLLGDSALYLCASSPRGSGYTFGSGTRLTVV.

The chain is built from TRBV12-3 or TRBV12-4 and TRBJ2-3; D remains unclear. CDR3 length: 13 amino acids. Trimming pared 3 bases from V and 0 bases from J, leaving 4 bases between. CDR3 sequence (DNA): TGTGCCAGCAGTTTTCCTAGCACAGATACGCAGTATTTT. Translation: CASSFPSTDTQYF.

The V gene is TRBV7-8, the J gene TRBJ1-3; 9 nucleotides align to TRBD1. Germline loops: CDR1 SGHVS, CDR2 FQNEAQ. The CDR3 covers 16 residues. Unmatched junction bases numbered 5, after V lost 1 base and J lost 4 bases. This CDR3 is CASSLGQGVTGNTIYF. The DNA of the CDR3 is TGTGCCAGCAGCTTAGGACAGGGGGTTACGGGAAACACCATATATTTT.

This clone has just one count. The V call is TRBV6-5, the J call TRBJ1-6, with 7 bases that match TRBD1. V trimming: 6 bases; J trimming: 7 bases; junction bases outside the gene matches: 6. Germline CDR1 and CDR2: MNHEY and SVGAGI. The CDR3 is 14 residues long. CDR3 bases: TGTGCCAGCAGGTCTCCGGGACAGAATTCACCCCTCCACTTT. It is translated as CASRSPGQNSPLHF.

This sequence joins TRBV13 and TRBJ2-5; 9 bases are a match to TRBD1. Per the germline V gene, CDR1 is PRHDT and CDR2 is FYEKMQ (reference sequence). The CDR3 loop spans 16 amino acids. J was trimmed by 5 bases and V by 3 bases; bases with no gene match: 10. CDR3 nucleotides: TGTGCCAGCAGCTTTGGACTAACAGGGGGCCGGGAGACCCAGTACTTC. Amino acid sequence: CASSFGLTGGRETQYF.

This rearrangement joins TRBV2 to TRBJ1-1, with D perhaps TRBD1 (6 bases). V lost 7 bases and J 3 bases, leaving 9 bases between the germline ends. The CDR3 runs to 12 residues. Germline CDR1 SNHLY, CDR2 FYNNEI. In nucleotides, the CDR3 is TGTGCCAGCACCAGGGGCTACACTGAAGCTTTCTTT. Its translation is CASTRGYTEAFF.

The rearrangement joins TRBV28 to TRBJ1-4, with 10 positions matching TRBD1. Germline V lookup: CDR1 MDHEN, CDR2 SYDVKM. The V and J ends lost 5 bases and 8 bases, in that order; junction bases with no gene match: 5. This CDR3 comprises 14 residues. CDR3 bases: TGTGCCAGCAGTCCGGTGGACAGGGGGGAAAAACTGTTTTTT. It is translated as CASSPVDRGEKLFF.

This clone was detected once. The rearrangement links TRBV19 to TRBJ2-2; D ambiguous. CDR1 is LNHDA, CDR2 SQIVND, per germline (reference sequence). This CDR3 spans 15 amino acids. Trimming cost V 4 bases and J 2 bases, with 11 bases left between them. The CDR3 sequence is CASSTVEINTGELFF. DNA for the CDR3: TGTGCCAGTAGTACCGTGGAGATTAACACCGGGGAGCTGTTTTTT.

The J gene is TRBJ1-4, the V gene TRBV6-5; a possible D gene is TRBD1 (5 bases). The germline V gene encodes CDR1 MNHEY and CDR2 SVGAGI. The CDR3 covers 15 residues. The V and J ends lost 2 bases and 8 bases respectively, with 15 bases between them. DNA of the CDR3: TGTGCCAGCAGTTACAGCGGGGGGATCGGAGAAAAACTGTTTTTT. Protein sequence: CASSYSGGIGEKLFF.

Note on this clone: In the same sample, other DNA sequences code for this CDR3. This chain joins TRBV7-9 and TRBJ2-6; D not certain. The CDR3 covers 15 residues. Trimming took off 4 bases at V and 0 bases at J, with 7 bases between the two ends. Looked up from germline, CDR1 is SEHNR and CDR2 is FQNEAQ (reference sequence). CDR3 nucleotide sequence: TGTGCCAGCAGCTCATGGAGCTCTGGGGCCAACGTCCTGACTTTC. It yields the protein CASSSWSSGANVLTF.